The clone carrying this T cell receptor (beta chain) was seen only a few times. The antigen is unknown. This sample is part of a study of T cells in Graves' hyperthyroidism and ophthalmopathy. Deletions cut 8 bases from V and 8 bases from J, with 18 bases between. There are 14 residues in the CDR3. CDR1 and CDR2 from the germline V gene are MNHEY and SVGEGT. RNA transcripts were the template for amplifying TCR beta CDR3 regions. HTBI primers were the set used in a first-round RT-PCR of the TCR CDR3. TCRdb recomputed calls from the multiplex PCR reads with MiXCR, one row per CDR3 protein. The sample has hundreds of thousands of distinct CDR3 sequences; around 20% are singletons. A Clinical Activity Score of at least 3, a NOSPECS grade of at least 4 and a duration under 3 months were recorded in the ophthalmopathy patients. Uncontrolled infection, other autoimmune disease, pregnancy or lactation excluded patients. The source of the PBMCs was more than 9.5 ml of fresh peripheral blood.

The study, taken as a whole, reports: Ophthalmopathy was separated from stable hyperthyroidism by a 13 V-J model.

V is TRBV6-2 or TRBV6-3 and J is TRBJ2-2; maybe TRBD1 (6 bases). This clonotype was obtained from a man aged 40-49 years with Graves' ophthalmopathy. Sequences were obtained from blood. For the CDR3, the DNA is TGTGCCAGCGGAACGACAGGCCCTGTGGGGGAGCTGTTTTTT. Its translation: CASGTTGPVGELFF.